This TCR beta chain appears in the sequencing data of a study of blood T cell repertoires in COVID-19. Overall study: Material from acute and convalescent COVID-19 was sourced from the United States, Italy and Spain. In each case, the material was cDNA or gDNA derived from T cells, B-cell-depleted T cells, or PBMCs.

This clone turned up a few times. Seattle's cohort entered during active infection and was followed longitudinally. This CDR3 region has 15 residues. CDR1 is MGHRA, CDR2 YSYEKL, per germline. Trimming left V 0 bases short and J 3 bases short, with 11 bases between. As processed by the authors: Estimation of nucleated cell counts relied on the amplification of reference gene primers. TCRdb keeps only in-frame clones here, not all; method: immunoSEQ multiplex PCR. That table is the source of V, J and clone size, and D and trimming were worked out from the DNA. The sample has 110,000 or so clones, 75% to 90% seen once; the top ten hold 5.5%.

The chain is built from TRBV4-1 and TRBJ1-2, with D possibly TRBD1 on 6 matching bases. Sequenced sample: peripheral blood. This clonotype originated in a woman aged 60-75 years with COVID-19, enrolled during active disease. The CDR3 bases are TGCGCCAGCAGCCAAGATCGGCCAGGGGACTATGGCTACACCTTC. Its protein product is CASSQDRPGDYGYTF.